Given below is one T cell receptor (beta chain) in context. Its cognate antigen is unknown. The CDR3 is 18 amino acids. Germline CDR1 MNHEY, CDR2 SMNVEV (reference sequence). The J segment lost 0 bases and the V segment lost 3 bases, leaving 8 bases of the junction unmatched. The sample is drawn from a study of CD8+ T cells in alopecia areata. Study details: Treated patients took oral tofacitinib at 5 to 10 mg twice daily.

Described treatment: oral pan-JAK inhibitor, 5-10 mg twice daily. Findings and limits, study-wide: Researchers report lesional scalp, most notably alopecia totalis/universalis, outstripped normal scalp in clonality.

Reverse transcribed after extraction, RNA yielded cDNA as the sequencing template. Profiling relied on immunoSEQ multiplex PCR, and the TCRdb table lists in-frame clones only, not all of them. The data contain over 150,000 clones, roughly 50% of them seen just once; the ten biggest clones take up 10% to 12%. This receptor was taken from a human donor with alopecia areata. The rearrangement joins TRBV27 to TRBJ2-2; the match to TRBD1 covers 9 bases. The source material was CD8+ T cells sorted from blood, sampled at week 24, from a patient treated with tofacitinib. CDR3 DNA: TGTGCCAGCAGTTTCGGAATCTGGGACAGGGCGAACACCGGGGAGCTGTTTTTT. Protein sequence: CASSFGIWDRANTGELFF.